Presented here are 31 T cell receptor beta chains from one specimen sequenced in a study of cytomegalovirus exposure and HLA in healthy donors. Using immunoSEQ multiplex PCR, the repertoire was profiled, and TCRdb retains in-frame clones only, with some absent. The data show 80,000 to 95,000 clones, 96% seen once. The sample taken for sequencing was PBMCs. The receptors originated from a woman aged 18-35 years in good health and CMV-seronegative.

This clone was observed once. J is TRBJ1-1 and V is TRBV28; perhaps TRBD1 as D (6 bases). Germline V gene data show CDR1 as MDHEN and CDR2 as SYDVKM. Trimming took off 3 bases at V and 0 bases at J, with 11 bases between the two ends. The CDR3 has 15 amino acids. CDR3 protein: CASSFWGQMNTEAFF. The CDR3, as DNA: TGTGCCAGCAGTTTTTGGGGGCAGATGAACACTGAAGCTTTCTTT.

The chain employs TRBV11-2 and TRBJ2-1; 9 bases align to TRBD1. CDR3 length: 17 amino acids. Germline CDR1 is SGHAT and CDR2 is FQNNGV. Trimming at V came to 4 bases and at J to 7 bases, leaving 14 bases not matched to a gene. This CDR3 is CASSSLTGGLRLNEQFF. CDR3 sequence (DNA): TGTGCCAGCAGCTCTCTTACAGGGGGCCTCCGCCTTAATGAGCAGTTCTTC.

The chain is built from TRBV9 and TRBJ2-7; TRBD2 agrees at 7 bases. V was pared by 0 bases and J by 0 bases, with 6 bases of the junction left unmatched. This CDR3 has 16 amino acids. The germline CDR1 and CDR2 sequences are SGDLS and YYNGEE. CDR3 nucleotide sequence: TGTGCCAGCAGCGTAGAAGGTGCGGGAGCCTCCTACGAGCAGTACTTC. Its protein product is CASSVEGAGASYEQYF.

V is TRBV2 and J is TRBJ2-7, with 7 nucleotides matching TRBD1. This CDR3 has 15 amino acids. With V trimmed by 5 bases and J by 5 bases, 12 bases remained unmatched. Germline-derived CDR1 and CDR2 are SNHLY and FYNNEI. The CDR3 DNA reads TGTGCCAGCAGTTTTGGGAACAGGGGTCTCGACGAGCAGTACTTC. Its translation is CASSFGNRGLDEQYF.

The chain joins TRBV5-4 to TRBJ1-1; no clear D. The germline V gene encodes CDR1 SGHNT and CDR2 YYREEE (reference sequence). V dropped 0 bases and J dropped 6 bases, with 9 bases sitting between them. The CDR3 consists of 13 residues. CDR3 sequence reads: CASSLVEGPEAFF. CDR3 DNA sequence: TGTGCCAGCAGCTTGGTAGAGGGCCCTGAAGCTTTCTTT.

The rearrangement links TRBV19 to TRBJ2-7, with TRBD2 identical over 9 bases. V lost 5 bases and J lost 4; bases outside the gene matches: 9. Germline V lookup: CDR1 LNHDA, CDR2 SQIVND (reference sequence). The CDR3 runs 15 residues. The CDR3 sequence: CASSLSSGSLYEQYF. Written as DNA, the CDR3 is TGTGCCAGTAGTCTTAGTAGCGGGAGTCTTTACGAGCAGTACTTC.

J is TRBJ2-1 and V is TRBV7-6; 8 bases map to TRBD2. In germline, CDR1 is SGHVS, CDR2 FNYEAQ. The CDR3 spans 15 residues. The junction had 8 bases not matched to a gene; V was cut back by 3 bases and J by 7 bases. The CDR3 region has the DNA TGTGCCAGCAGCTTTGCTAGCGGGTTTCTAAATGAGCAGTTCTTC. Protein sequence: CASSFASGFLNEQFF.

The J gene is TRBJ2-1, the V gene TRBV7-8; D possibly corresponds to TRBD2 (6 bases). The V gene's germline CDR1 is SGHVS and CDR2 FQNEAQ. V dropped 4 bases and J dropped 0 bases, with 19 bases sitting between them. The CDR3 has 18 amino acids. This CDR3 is CASSSPPGERSSYNEQFF. The CDR3 region has the DNA TGTGCCAGCAGCTCTCCTCCGGGGGAGCGGAGCTCCTACAATGAGCAGTTCTTC.

This chain joins TRBV30 and TRBJ1-1, with 7 bases fitting TRBD1. The germline V gene encodes CDR1 GTSNPN and CDR2 SVGIG (reference sequence). The CDR3 length is 14 residues. V was clipped by 3 bases and J by 7 bases; unmatched bases: 11. In DNA, the CDR3 is TGTGCCTGGAGCGGAAGGGGGCACAGGGATGAAGCTTTCTTT. Encoded protein: CAWSGRGHRDEAFF. The variable domain in full, with the rest retrieved from reference TRBV30 and TRBJ1-1, is SQTIHQWPATLVQPVGSPLSLECTVEGTSNPNLYWYRQAAGRGLQLLFYSVGIGQISSEVPQNLSASRPQDRQFILSSKKLLLSDSGFYLCAWSGRGHRDEAFFGQGTRLTVV.

V gene TRBV28 combines with J gene TRBJ2-7, with TRBD2 matching 7 bases. The CDR3 has 17 residues. Trimming cost V 4 bases and J 3 bases; bases outside gene matches: 15. Per the germline V gene, CDR1 is MDHEN and CDR2 is SYDVKM. CDR3 sequence (DNA): TGTGCCAGCAGTTCGCAAGGTCCAAAGCGGGGCCACTACGAGCAGTACTTC. Amino acid sequence: CASSSQGPKRGHYEQYF.

This sequence joins TRBV27 and TRBJ2-4; D not certain. Germline V lookup: CDR1 MNHEY, CDR2 SMNVEV (reference sequence). The CDR3 covers 13 residues. Trimming cost V 8 bases and J 1 base, with 9 bases left between them. The DNA for the CDR3 is TGTGCCAGCGCCTTCGGGGCCAAAAACATTCAGTACTTC. Protein: CASAFGAKNIQYF.

The chain's CDR3 is CASSKTGGNTIYF. CDR3 nucleotides: TGTGCCAGCAGTAAGACAGGAGGAAACACCATATATTTT. J is TRBJ1-3 and V is TRBV27, with D maybe TRBD1 (6 bases). The CDR3 sequence is 13 residues long. The V and J ends lost 5 bases and 4 bases respectively, with 9 bases between them. Germline V gene lookup returns CDR1 MNHEY and CDR2 SMNVEV (reference sequence).

The J gene is TRBJ1-1, the V gene TRBV19; D is unclear. V lost 5 bases to trimming and J lost 0 bases, with 7 bases between them. Germline assignment: CDR1 LNHDA and CDR2 SQIVND (reference sequence). CDR3 length: 13 amino acids. CDR3 region: CASSEGMNTEAFF. Written as DNA, the CDR3 is TGTGCCAGTAGTGAGGGTATGAACACTGAAGCTTTCTTT.

The rearrangement links TRBV27 to TRBJ2-5; D may be TRBD2 (7 bases). Trimming pared 6 bases from V and 2 bases from J, leaving 13 bases between. The CDR3 consists of 14 residues. Germline V gives CDR1 MNHEY, CDR2 SMNVEV (reference sequence). This chain's CDR3 is CASRPRGGQETQYF. The CDR3 region has the DNA TGTGCCAGCAGACCCAGGGGAGGGCAAGAGACCCAGTACTTC.

The rearrangement uses TRBV2 and TRBJ2-4; 8 bases fit TRBD2. The CDR3 has 12 residues. Germline V gene lookup returns CDR1 SNHLY and CDR2 FYNNEI. Trimming cost V 8 bases and J 8 bases; bases outside gene matches: 5. Written as DNA, the CDR3 is TGTGCCAGCCAGGGCGGGGGGTACATTCAGTACTTC. Translation: CASQGGGYIQYF.

The DNA of the CDR3 is TGTGCCAGTAGTATAGTAGCGACTTACAATGAGCAGTTCTTC. This encodes CASSIVATYNEQFF. This chain uses TRBV19 with TRBJ2-1; a possible D gene is TRBD2 (5 bases). V was pared by 1 base and J by 4 bases, with 8 bases between. Germline V gene lookup returns CDR1 LNHDA and CDR2 SQIVND (reference sequence). The CDR3 totals 14 residues.

This rearrangement joins TRBV6-5 to TRBJ2-2; 10 nucleotides align to TRBD1. Trimming at V came to 7 bases and at J to 5 bases, leaving 7 bases not matched to a gene. The germline CDR1 and CDR2 sequences are MNHEY and SVGAGI. The length of the CDR3 is 15 residues. CDR3: CASTRTGGGTGELFF. For the CDR3, the DNA is TGTGCCAGCACCAGGACAGGGGGAGGAACCGGGGAGCTGTTTTTT.

This chain connects TRBV7-9 to TRBJ1-3; a possible D gene is TRBD1 (5 bases). V dropped 1 base and J dropped 1 base, with 14 bases sitting between them. Per germline, CDR1 SEHNR and CDR2 FQNEAQ (reference sequence). This CDR3 region has 17 residues. Here the CDR3 DNA reads TGTGCCAGCAGCTTAGGGGCAGGGCACTATTCTGGAAACACCATATATTTT. Amino acid sequence: CASSLGAGHYSGNTIYF.

The J gene is TRBJ2-1, the V gene TRBV30, with D tentatively TRBD2 (5 bases). The CDR3 is 16 residues long. Germline lookup yields CDR1 GTSNPN and CDR2 SVGIG (reference sequence). V lost 3 bases and J 3 bases, leaving 18 bases between the germline ends. The DNA of the CDR3 is TGTGCCTGGAGGAACACTGATCGCGGGCGCTACAATGAGCAGTTCTTC. This translates into CAWRNTDRGRYNEQFF.

This chain uses TRBV21-1 with TRBJ2-7; the table's D call, TRBD1, was not checked against the DNA. TRBV21-1 constitutes a pseudogene. The CDR3 sequence is 17 residues long. The CDR3 DNA follows: TGTGCCAGCAGCAAAGGGCCGGGACACAAAGCCTCCTACGAGCAGTACTTC. Protein sequence: CASSKGPGHKASYEQYF.

This chain uses TRBV28 with TRBJ1-5, with TRBD1 identical over 7 bases. In germline, CDR1 is MDHEN, CDR2 SYDVKM. Unmatched junction bases numbered 11, after V lost 6 bases and J lost 6 bases. CDR3 length equals 15 residues. The CDR3 DNA follows: TGTGCCAGCAGCTTACCTACAGGGGTGTCTCAGCCCCAGCATTTT. Translated, it gives CASSLPTGVSQPQHF.

The gene calls are TRBV10-3 and TRBJ1-1; D is possibly TRBD1 (6 bases). CDR3 length equals 13 residues. The V end was cut by 4 bases, the J end by 0 bases, with 6 bases between. CDR1 is ENHRY, CDR2 SYGVKD, per germline. CDR3 in DNA: TGTGCCATCAGTGGGACAGTGAACACTGAAGCTTTCTTT. Translation gives CAISGTVNTEAFF.

This chain uses TRBV14 with TRBJ1-1, with a tentative D call TRBD1 (5 bases). Trimming shortened V by 2 bases and J by 0 bases, and 7 bases separated the two germline ends. CDR3 length: 14 amino acids. CDR1 SGHDN and CDR2 FVKESK come from the germline V gene. DNA for the CDR3: TGTGCCAGCAGCCAAATGACAGTGAACACTGAAGCTTTCTTT. Translated: CASSQMTVNTEAFF.

The chain couples TRBV6-1 to TRBJ2-7; D might be TRBD1 (5 bases). The V gene lost 7 bases and the J gene lost 2 bases, with 18 bases spanning the gap. The CDR3 extends over 15 amino acids. Germline CDR1 MNHNS, CDR2 SASEGT. DNA for the CDR3: TGTGCCAGCACGAGTATGCTGGGCAGGGCCTACGAGCAGTACTTC. This codes for CASTSMLGRAYEQYF.

The rearrangement links TRBV18 to TRBJ2-2; maybe TRBD1 (5 bases). The CDR3 is made up of 16 amino acids. Germline values: CDR1 KGHSH, CDR2 LQKENI. V lost 6 bases, J lost 2 bases, and 16 bases lay in between. The CDR3 loop is CASSHSQGYNTGELFF. In nucleotides, the CDR3 is TGTGCCAGCTCCCACAGCCAGGGTTACAACACCGGGGAGCTGTTTTTT.

The chain is built from TRBV7-9 and TRBJ1-1, with a weak D call TRBD1 (5 bases). The CDR3 has 12 amino acids. The V end lost 3 bases, the J end lost 10 bases, and 12 bases lay between the germline ends. CDR1 and CDR2 from the germline V gene are SEHNR and FQNEAQ (reference sequence). The CDR3 coding sequence is TGTGCCAGCAGCTTGGGGGGGAGTGGAGCTTTCTTT. Protein sequence: CASSLGGSGAFF.

The chain recombines TRBV28 with TRBJ2-7; D perhaps matches TRBD1 (6 bases). Between the trimmed V and J ends, which lost 7 bases and 4 bases, there was a span of 17 bases. The CDR3 has 14 residues. From germline, CDR1 is MDHEN and CDR2 SYDVKM. The CDR3 loop reads CASIPGTLQYEQYF. The CDR3 DNA sequence: TGTGCCAGCATTCCAGGGACACTCCAATACGAGCAGTACTTC.

The rearrangement joins TRBV5-4 to TRBJ2-5, with TRBD2 matching 13 bases. The trim removed 4 bases at V and 2 bases at J, leaving 2 bases unmatched. The CDR3 sequence is 15 residues long. The germline CDR1 and CDR2 sequences are SGHNT and YYREEE (reference sequence). CDR3 coding DNA: TGTGCCAGCAGCGAGGGACTAGCGGGACAAGAGACCCAGTACTTC. As protein: CASSEGLAGQETQYF.

This sequence joins TRBV27 and TRBJ1-5; 9 bases match TRBD1. CDR1 is MNHEY, CDR2 SMNVEV, per germline (reference sequence). The CDR3 runs 17 residues. V gave up 6 bases and J gave up 0 bases; unmatched junction bases: 9. Here the CDR3 DNA reads TGTGCCAGCAGCTCGGGGACAGGGACATATAGCAATCAGCCCCAGCATTTT. Amino acid sequence: CASSSGTGTYSNQPQHF.

The CDR3 loop is CASSPAGGDYEQYF. The CDR3 region has the DNA TGCGCCAGCAGTCCTGCGGGGGGGGACTACGAGCAGTACTTC. This chain links TRBV5-1 with TRBJ2-7; 9 bases align to TRBD2. In germline, CDR1 is SGHRS, CDR2 YFSETQ. This CDR3 has 14 residues. The junction had 6 bases not matched to a gene; V was cut back by 5 bases and J by 3 bases.

The chain employs TRBV28 and TRBJ2-7; 10 bases match TRBD1. With 6 bases clipped from V and 3 bases from J, the junction kept 5 bases outside the gene matches. Germline loops: CDR1 MDHEN, CDR2 SYDVKM. This CDR3 region has 14 residues. The chain's CDR3 is CASRGGTGVYEQYF. The CDR3 DNA follows: TGTGCCAGCAGGGGCGGGACAGGGGTCTACGAGCAGTACTTC.